Below, one T cell receptor beta chain is given with its context. Its antigen is undetermined. The data were obtained in a study of Ad26.COV2.S vaccination and SARS-CoV-2 variants. Across the whole study: COV1001, an Ad26.COV2.S trial, supplied this vaccine-arm donor.

Repertoires were generated with immunoSEQ multiplex PCR, while TCRdb's copy carries only in-frame clones and drops some. The profile covers about 370,000 clones, with about 89% appearing a single time and 1.5% to 2% taken by the ten largest. Findings and limits, study-wide: Recipients of either vaccine or placebo displayed similar breadth of non-spike TCRs. Substantial post-vaccination breadth of spike-specific CD8+ and CD4+ T cell responses was reported.

Losses at the gene ends were 5 bases for V and 4 bases for J; bases not matched to a gene: 5. CDR1 is KGHDR, CDR2 SFDVKD, per germline. The CDR3 has 15 residues. Stated treatment: around 19 received Ad26.COV2.S at low or high dose, single or two shots; five or six received placebo; per-sample allocation not given. The study sampled participants on day 63 after the first vaccine or placebo injection. It was an adult aged 18-55 years in Boston who was the donor. Source: peripheral blood, taken in a trial of Ad26.COV2.S vaccine versus placebo. The chain employs TRBV24-1 and TRBJ2-1; TRBD1 aligns across 9 bases. This clonotype was obtained from a person aged 18 to 65 who received the Ad26.COV2.S COVID-19 vaccine or a placebo. CDR3 residues: CATSGDRDAYNEQFF. The CDR3 DNA sequence: TGTGCCACCAGTGGGGACAGGGATGCATACAATGAGCAGTTCTTC.